A single sample gave rise to the 2 T cell receptor beta chains below, sequenced in a study of T cell responses to AZD1222 COVID-19 vaccine. The data were produced by immunoSEQ multiplex PCR, yet TCRdb's version contains in-frame clones alone and is incomplete. This table holds about 110,000 clones, roughly 84% found once. The sequencing here drew on peripheral blood, taken on day 0 of AZD1222 vaccination. The receptors shown here come from an adult in good health.

The rearrangement uses TRBV30 and TRBJ1-5; 8 positions match TRBD1. With 4 bases clipped from V and 5 bases from J, the junction kept 4 bases outside the gene matches. The CDR3 has 13 residues. Germline lookup yields CDR1 GTSNPN and CDR2 SVGIG (reference sequence). The CDR3 DNA follows: TGTGCCTGGAACAGGGGGGACCATCAGCCCCAGCATTTT. It encodes CAWNRGDHQPQHF.

The V gene is TRBV5-4, the J gene TRBJ2-2; D uncertain. The CDR3 runs to 16 residues. Germline V gene lookup returns CDR1 SGHNT and CDR2 YYREEE (reference sequence). V was pared by 0 bases and J by 0 bases, with 9 bases between. CDR3 sequence reads: CASSLEVLANTGELFF. The CDR3 DNA is TGTGCCAGCAGCTTGGAGGTTCTCGCGAACACCGGGGAGCTGTTTTTT.